This is a list of T cell receptor beta chains from one sample in a study of CD8+ T cells in alopecia areata. Sequencing used immunoSEQ multiplex PCR; TCRdb keeps in-frame clones, though not all of them. In the table there are about 140,000 clones, roughly nine tenths of which are singletons. Material: CD8+ T cells sorted from blood, obtained at week 4, from a patient treated with tofacitinib. These receptors were obtained from a human donor with alopecia areata. Both conserved end residues are part of each CDR3. The order of the fields is V gene, CDR3 protein.

v_call: TRBV14
cdr3_aa: CASSQDGTGELFF

v_call: TRBV7-9
cdr3_aa: CASSPAGSGGDEQFF

v_call: TRBV4-1
cdr3_aa: CASSPPRNNEQFF

v_call: TRBV2
cdr3_aa: CASSEALRDNFHEQYF

v_call: TRBV19
cdr3_aa: CASSIRRGNNSGANVLTF

v_call: TRBV27
cdr3_aa: CASRASGGYTDTQYF

v_call: TRBV4-1
cdr3_aa: CASGPEGEAFF

v_call: TRBV30
cdr3_aa: CAWMICPQSGAYEQYF

v_call: TRBV29-1
cdr3_aa: CSVEGLFAEAFF

v_call: TRBV29-1
cdr3_aa: CSVEAGQGYEQYF

v_call: TRBV7-9
cdr3_aa: CASSLGQGRLADTQYF

v_call: TRBV7-9
cdr3_aa: CASSQNDNTYEQYF

v_call: TRBV13
cdr3_aa: CASSSPWSGNEQYF

v_call: TRBV7-7
cdr3_aa: CASSAGTDTQYF

v_call: TRBV4-1
cdr3_aa: CASSQAAGGLDEQFF

v_call: TRBV9
cdr3_aa: CASSAGDPNEQFF

v_call: TRBV27
cdr3_aa: CASSPNHWREGAFF

v_call: TRBV19
cdr3_aa: CASSDTGSYNEQFF

v_call: TRBV7-9
cdr3_aa: CASSLVGVVTGELFF

v_call: TRBV23-1
cdr3_aa: CASSPPYSNQPQHF

v_call: TRBV12-5
cdr3_aa: CASGLYPTSGELFF

v_call: TRBV9
cdr3_aa: CASSKEQWGPQHF

v_call: TRBV27
cdr3_aa: CASSQGQDNQPQHF

v_call: TRBV29-1
cdr3_aa: CSVESYAGLAVQETQYF

v_call: TRBV30
cdr3_aa: CAWKGPNTGELFF

v_call: TRBV25-1
cdr3_aa: CASSEYVGWGYTF

v_call: TRBV7-3
cdr3_aa: CASSLTGTGNNQPQHF

v_call: TRBV27
cdr3_aa: CASSLLAGTDYGYTF

v_call: TRBV5-4
cdr3_aa: CASSLDSLDYGYTF

v_call: TRBV5-1
cdr3_aa: CASSWFGSSYEQYF

v_call: TRBV2
cdr3_aa: CASSFPADTQYF

v_call: TRBV16
cdr3_aa: CASSRAIGNQPQHF

v_call: TRBV5-6
cdr3_aa: CASSSSTGPSQQFF

v_call: TRBV30
cdr3_aa: CAWSPLKGGTEAFF

v_call: TRBV5-1
cdr3_aa: CASSSSQGSDEQYF

v_call: TRBV7-8
cdr3_aa: CASSLNQQMRHF

v_call: TRBV10-2
cdr3_aa: CASSDSAAQETQYF

v_call: TRBV5-4
cdr3_aa: CASSAGNTEAFF

v_call: TRBV29-1
cdr3_aa: CSVERDGGQETQYF

v_call: TRBV10-3
cdr3_aa: CAISEQEWEDEQYF

v_call: TRBV6-6
cdr3_aa: CASTKGEGTDTQYF

v_call: TRBV7-9
cdr3_aa: CASSSLPPGDEQYF

v_call: TRBV27
cdr3_aa: CASSSPRHTGELFF

v_call: TRBV29-1
cdr3_aa: CSVGSGFNQPQHF

v_call: TRBV6-5
cdr3_aa: CASSYGQGSQETQYF

v_call: TRBV29-1
cdr3_aa: CSSEGRQDNEQFF

v_call: TRBV29-1
cdr3_aa: CSVEKGDRGAIYEQFF

v_call: TRBV6-5
cdr3_aa: CASSSSGSSTDTQYF

v_call: TRBV7-6
cdr3_aa: CASSSTRGGGNTEAFF

v_call: TRBV5-4
cdr3_aa: CAVGGGTRYYEQYF

v_call: TRBV2
cdr3_aa: CASISRTSGVSYEQYF

v_call: TRBV7-9
cdr3_aa: CASSSDREETQYF

v_call: TRBV7-9
cdr3_aa: CASSLAGGANEKLFF

v_call: TRBV7-9
cdr3_aa: CASSLKRDRGGYTF

v_call: TRBV4-1
cdr3_aa: CASSQWTGGNQPQHF

v_call: TRBV5-6
cdr3_aa: CASSPLPRPTGANTEAFF

v_call: TRBV25-1
cdr3_aa: CASSAPGHLQETQYF